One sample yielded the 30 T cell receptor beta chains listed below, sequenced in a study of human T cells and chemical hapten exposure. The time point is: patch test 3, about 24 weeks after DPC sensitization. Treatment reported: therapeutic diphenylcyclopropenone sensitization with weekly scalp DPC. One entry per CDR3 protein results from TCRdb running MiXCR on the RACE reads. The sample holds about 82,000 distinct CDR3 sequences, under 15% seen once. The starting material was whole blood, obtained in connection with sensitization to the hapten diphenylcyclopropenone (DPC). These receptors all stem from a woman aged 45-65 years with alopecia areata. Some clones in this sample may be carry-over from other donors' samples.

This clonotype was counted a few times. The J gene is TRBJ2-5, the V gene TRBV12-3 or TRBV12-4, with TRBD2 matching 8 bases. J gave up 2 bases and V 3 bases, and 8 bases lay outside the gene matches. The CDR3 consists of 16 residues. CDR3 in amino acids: CASSFSISGTQETQYF. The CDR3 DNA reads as TGTGCCAGCAGTTTCTCAATTAGCGGGACGCAAGAGACCCAGTACTTC.

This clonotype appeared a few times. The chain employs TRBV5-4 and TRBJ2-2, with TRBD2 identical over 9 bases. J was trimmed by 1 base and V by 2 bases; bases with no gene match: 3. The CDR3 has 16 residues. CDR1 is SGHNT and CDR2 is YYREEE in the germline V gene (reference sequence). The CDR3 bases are TGTGCCAGCAGCTTACTGACTAGCGGGAACACCGGGGAGCTGTTTTTT. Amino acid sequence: CASSLLTSGNTGELFF.

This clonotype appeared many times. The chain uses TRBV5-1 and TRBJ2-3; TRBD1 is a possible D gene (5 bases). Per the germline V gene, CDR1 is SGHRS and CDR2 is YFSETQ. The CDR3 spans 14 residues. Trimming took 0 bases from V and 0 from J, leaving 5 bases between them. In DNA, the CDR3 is TGCGCCAGCAGCTTGGGACAGAGCACAGATACGCAGTATTTT. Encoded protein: CASSLGQSTDTQYF.

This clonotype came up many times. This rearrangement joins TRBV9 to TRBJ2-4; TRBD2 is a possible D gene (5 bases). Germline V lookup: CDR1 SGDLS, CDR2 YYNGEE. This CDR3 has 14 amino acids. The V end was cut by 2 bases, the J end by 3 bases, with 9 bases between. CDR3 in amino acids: CASSVGILKNIQYF. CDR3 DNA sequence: TGTGCCAGCAGCGTCGGGATTCTCAAAAACATTCAGTACTTC.

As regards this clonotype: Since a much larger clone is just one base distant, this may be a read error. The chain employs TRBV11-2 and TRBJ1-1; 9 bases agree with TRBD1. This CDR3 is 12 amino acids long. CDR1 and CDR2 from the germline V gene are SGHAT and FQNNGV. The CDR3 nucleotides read TGTGCCAGCAGCCCACAGGGGGCTGAAACTTTCTTT. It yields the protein CASSPQGAETFF. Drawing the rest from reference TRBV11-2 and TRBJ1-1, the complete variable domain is EAGVAQSPRYKIIEKRQSVAFWCNPISGHATLYWYQQILGQGPKLLIQFQNNGVVDDSQLPKDRFSAERLKGVDSTLKIQPAKLEDSAVYLCASSPQGAETFFGQGTRLTVV.

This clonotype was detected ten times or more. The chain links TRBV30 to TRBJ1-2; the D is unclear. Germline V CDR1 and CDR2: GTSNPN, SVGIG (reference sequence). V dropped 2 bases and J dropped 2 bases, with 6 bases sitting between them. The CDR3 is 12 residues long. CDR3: CAWSIGNYGYTF. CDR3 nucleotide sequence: TGTGCCTGGAGTATTGGAAACTATGGCTACACCTTC. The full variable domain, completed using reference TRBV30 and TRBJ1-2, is SQTIHQWPATLVQPVGSPLSLECTVEGTSNPNLYWYRQAAGRGLQLLFYSVGIGQISSEVPQNLSASRPQDRQFILSSKKLLLSDSGFYLCAWSIGNYGYTFGSGTRLTVV.

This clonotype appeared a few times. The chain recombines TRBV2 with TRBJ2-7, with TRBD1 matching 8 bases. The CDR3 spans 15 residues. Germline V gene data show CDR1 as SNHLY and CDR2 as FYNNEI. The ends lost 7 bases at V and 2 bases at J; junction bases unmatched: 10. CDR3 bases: TGTGCCAGCACCCCAGGGGGGACAGGAGCCTACGAGCAGTACTTC. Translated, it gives CASTPGGTGAYEQYF.

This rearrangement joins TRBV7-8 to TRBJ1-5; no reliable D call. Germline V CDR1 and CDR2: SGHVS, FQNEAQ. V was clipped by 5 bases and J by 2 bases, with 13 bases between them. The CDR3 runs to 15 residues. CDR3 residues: CASSEGPGGNQPQHF. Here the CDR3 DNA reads TGTGCCAGCAGCGAGGGCCCAGGCGGCAATCAGCCCCAGCATTTT.

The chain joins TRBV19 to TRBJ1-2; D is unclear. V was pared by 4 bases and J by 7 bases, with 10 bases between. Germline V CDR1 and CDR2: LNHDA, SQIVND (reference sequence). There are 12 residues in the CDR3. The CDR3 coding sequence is TGTGCCAGTAGTAACCTTAGGCTTGGCTACACCTTC. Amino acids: CASSNLRLGYTF.

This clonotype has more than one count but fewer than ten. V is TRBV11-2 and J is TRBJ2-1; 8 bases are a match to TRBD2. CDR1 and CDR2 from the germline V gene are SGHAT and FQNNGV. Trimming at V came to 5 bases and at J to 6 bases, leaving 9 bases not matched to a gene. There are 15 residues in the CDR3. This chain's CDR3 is CASSPWSGGINEQFF. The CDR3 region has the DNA TGTGCCAGCAGCCCCTGGTCGGGAGGGATCAATGAGCAGTTCTTC.

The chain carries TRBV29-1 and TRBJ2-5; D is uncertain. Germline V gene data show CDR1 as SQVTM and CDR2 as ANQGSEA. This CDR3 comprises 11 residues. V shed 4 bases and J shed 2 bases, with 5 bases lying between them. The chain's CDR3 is CSVGNQETQYF. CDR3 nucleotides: TGCAGCGTTGGTAATCAAGAGACCCAGTACTTC.

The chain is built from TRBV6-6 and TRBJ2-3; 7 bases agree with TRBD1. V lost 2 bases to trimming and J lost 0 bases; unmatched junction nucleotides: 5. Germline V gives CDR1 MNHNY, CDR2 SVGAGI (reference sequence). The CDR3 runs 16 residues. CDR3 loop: CASSYGAGGSTDTQYF. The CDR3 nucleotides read TGTGCCAGCAGTTACGGGGCAGGGGGTAGCACAGATACGCAGTATTTT.

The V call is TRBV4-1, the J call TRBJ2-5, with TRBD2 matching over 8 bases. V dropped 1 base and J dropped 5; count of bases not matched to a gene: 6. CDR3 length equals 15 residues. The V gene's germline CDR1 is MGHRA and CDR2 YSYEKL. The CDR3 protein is CASSQVGLAGETQYF. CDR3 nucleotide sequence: TGCGCCAGCAGCCAAGTAGGACTAGCCGGGGAGACCCAGTACTTC.

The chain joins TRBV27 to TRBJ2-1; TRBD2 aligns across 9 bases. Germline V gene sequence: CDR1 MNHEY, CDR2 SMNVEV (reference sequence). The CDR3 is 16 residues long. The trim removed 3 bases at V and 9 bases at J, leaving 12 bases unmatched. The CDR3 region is CASSFVKVAGVTEQFF. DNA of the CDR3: TGTGCCAGCAGTTTCGTCAAGGTAGCGGGAGTCACTGAGCAGTTCTTC.

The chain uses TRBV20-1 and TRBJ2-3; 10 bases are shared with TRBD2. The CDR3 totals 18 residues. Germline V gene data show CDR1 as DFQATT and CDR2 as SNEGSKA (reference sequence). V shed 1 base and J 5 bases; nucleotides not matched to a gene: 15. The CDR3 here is CSARAPWGVAGGQDTQYF. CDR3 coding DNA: TGCAGTGCTAGAGCCCCGTGGGGAGTAGCGGGAGGTCAAGATACGCAGTATTTT.

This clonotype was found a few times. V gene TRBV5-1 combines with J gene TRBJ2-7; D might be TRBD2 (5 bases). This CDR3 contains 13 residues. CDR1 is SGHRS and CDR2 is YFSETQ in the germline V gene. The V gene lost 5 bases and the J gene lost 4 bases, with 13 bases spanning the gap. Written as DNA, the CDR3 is TGCGCCAGCAGTTCCGGGGTGAGGTACGAGCAGTACTTC. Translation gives CASSSGVRYEQYF.

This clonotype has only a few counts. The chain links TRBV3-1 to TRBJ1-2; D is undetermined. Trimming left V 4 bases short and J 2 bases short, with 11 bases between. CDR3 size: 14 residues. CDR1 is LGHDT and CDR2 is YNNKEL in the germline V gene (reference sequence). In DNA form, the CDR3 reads TGTGCCAGCAGCCCGCCTTTGGCCAACTATGGCTACACCTTC. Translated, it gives CASSPPLANYGYTF.

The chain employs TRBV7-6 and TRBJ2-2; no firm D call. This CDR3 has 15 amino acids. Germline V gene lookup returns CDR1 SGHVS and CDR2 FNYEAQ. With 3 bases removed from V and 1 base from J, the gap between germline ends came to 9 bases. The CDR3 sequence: CASSFGSLNTGELFF. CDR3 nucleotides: TGTGCCAGCAGCTTCGGTAGCTTGAACACCGGGGAGCTGTTTTTT.

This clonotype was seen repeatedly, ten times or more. For the CDR3, the DNA is TGCAGCGGTGGGACCACAGATACGCAGTATTTT. Translated, it gives CSGGTTDTQYF. The chain uses TRBV29-1 and TRBJ2-3; the D gene could be TRBD1 or TRBD2 (5 bases each). In germline, CDR1 is SQVTM, CDR2 ANQGSEA. V lost 7 bases and J lost 2, with 7 bases in between. CDR3 length equals 11 residues.

The CDR3, as DNA: TGTGCCATCAGTGTAGGGGGACAGAGCACAGATACGCAGTATTTT. It encodes CAISVGGQSTDTQYF. The chain links TRBV10-3 to TRBJ2-3, with 7 bases matching TRBD1. Germline CDR1 reads ENHRY; CDR2 reads SYGVKD. The V segment lost 4 bases and the J segment 0 bases; nucleotides outside the gene matches: 4. The CDR3 runs 15 residues.

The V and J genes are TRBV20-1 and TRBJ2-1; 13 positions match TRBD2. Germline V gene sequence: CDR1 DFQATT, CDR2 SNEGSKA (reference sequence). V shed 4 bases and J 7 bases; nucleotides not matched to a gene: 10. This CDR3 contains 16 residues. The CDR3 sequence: CSAKGLAGTLTNEQFF. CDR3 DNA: TGCAGTGCTAAGGGACTAGCGGGAACCTTAACGAATGAGCAGTTCTTC.

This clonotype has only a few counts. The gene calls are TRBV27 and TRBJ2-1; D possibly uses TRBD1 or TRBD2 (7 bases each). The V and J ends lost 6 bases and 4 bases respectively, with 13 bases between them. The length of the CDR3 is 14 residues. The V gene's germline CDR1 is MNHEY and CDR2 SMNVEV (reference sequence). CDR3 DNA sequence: TGTGCCAGCAGGACAGGGAGGGGATACAATGAGCAGTTCTTC. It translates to CASRTGRGYNEQFF.

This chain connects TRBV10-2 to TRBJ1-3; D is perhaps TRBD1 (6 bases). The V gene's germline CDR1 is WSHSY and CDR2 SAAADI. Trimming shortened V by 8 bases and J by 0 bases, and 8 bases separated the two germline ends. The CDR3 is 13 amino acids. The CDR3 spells CASGQISGNTIYF. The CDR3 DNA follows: TGCGCCAGCGGACAGATCTCTGGAAACACCATATATTTT.

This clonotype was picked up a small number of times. The CDR3 DNA follows: TGTGCCAGCAGCCAAGATCAACTAGCGGAGGAGACCCAGTACTTC. This gives the protein CASSQDQLAEETQYF. The chain is built from TRBV3-1 and TRBJ2-5; 8 bases line up with TRBD2. CDR3 length equals 15 residues. Losses at the gene ends were 0 bases for V and 5 bases for J; bases not matched to a gene: 5. Germline-derived CDR1 and CDR2 are LGHDT and YNNKEL (reference sequence).

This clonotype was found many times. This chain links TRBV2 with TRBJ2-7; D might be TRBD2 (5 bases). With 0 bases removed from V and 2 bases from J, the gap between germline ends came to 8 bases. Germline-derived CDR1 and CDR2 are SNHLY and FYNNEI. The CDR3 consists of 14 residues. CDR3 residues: CASSEAQRPYEQYF. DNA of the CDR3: TGTGCCAGCAGTGAAGCCCAGCGGCCCTACGAGCAGTACTTC.

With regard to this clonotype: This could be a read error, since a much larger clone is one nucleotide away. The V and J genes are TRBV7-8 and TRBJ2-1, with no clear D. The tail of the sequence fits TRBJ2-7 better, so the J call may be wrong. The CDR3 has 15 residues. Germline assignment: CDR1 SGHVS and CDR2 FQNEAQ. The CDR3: CASSLGRLSYNEQYF. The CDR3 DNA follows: TGTGCCAGCAGCTTGGGCCGACTCTCCTACAATGAGCAGTACTTC.

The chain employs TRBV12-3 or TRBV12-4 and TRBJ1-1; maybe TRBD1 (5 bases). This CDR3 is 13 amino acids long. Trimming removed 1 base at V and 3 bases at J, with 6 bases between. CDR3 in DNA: TGTGCCAGCAGTTTAGTAGGGGACACTGAAGCTTTCTTT. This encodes CASSLVGDTEAFF.

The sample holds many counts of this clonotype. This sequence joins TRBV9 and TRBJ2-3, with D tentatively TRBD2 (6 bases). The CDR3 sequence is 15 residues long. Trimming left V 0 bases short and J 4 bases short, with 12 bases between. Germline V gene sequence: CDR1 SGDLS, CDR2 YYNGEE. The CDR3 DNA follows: TGTGCCAGCAGCGTAGTTGGAGGGATCCCAGATACGCAGTATTTT. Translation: CASSVVGGIPDTQYF.

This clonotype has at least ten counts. Written as DNA, the CDR3 is TGTGCCTGGAGTGCCGACAGGAACACTGAAGCTTTCTTT. Translation: CAWSADRNTEAFF. This rearrangement joins TRBV30 to TRBJ1-1; possibly TRBD1 for D (5 bases). Germline V CDR1 and CDR2: GTSNPN, SVGIG (reference sequence). This CDR3 has 13 residues. Between the trimmed V and J ends, which lost 1 base and 1 base, there was a span of 7 bases.

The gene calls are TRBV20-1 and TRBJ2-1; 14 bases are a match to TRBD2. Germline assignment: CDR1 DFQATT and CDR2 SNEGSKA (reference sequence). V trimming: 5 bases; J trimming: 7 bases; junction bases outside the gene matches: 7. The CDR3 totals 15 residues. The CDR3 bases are TGCAGTGCTGACGGGGGACTAGCGGGAGTAAATGAGCAGTTCTTC. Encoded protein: CSADGGLAGVNEQFF.